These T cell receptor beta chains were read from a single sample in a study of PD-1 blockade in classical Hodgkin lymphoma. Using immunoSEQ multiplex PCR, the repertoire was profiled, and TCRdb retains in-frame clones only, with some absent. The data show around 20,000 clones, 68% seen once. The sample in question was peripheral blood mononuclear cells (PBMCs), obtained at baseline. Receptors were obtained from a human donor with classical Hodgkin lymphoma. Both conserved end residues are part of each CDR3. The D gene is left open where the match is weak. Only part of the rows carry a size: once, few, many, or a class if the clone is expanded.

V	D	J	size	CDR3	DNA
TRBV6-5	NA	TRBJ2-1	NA	CASSLPRRAYNEQFF	TGTGCCAGCAGCCTACCCAGGAGGGCCTACAATGAGCAGTTCTTC
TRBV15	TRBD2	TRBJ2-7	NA	CATRRVGLAGGAYEQYF	TGTGCCACCCGCAGAGTCGGACTAGCGGGAGGAGCCTACGAGCAGTACTTC
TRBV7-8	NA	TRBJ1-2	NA	CASSLAGEPNYGYTF	TGTGCCAGCAGCTTAGCTGGGGAGCCTAACTATGGCTACACCTTC
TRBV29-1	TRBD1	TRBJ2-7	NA	CSVLPGTGAAYEQYF	TGCAGCGTTTTGCCCGGGACAGGGGCGGCCTACGAGCAGTACTTC
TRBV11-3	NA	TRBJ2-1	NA	CASSLGDTPFEQFF	TGTGCCAGCAGCTTAGGGGACACCCCCTTTGAGCAGTTCTTC
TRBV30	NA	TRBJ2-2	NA	CAWSRETGELFF	TGTGCCTGGAGCAGAGAGACCGGGGAGCTGTTTTTT
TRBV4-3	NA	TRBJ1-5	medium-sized	CASSQDLQGNQPQHF	TGCGCCAGCAGCCAAGATTTACAGGGCAATCAGCCCCAGCATTTT
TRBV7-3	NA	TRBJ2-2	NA	CASRLSGPTGELFF	TGTGCCAGCAGGCTCAGCGGCCCCACCGGGGAGCTGTTTTTT
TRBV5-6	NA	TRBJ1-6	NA	CASSTVRAGSYNSPLHF	TGTGCCAGCAGCACCGTGAGGGCAGGCTCCTATAATTCACCCCTCCACTTT
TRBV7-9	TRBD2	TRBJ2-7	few	CASSSTSDSSYEQYF	TGTGCCAGCAGCTCCACTAGCGATTCCTCCTACGAGCAGTACTTC
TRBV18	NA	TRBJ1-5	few	CASSPGTRSNQPQHF	TGTGCCAGCTCACCAGGGACCAGAAGCAATCAGCCCCAGCATTTT
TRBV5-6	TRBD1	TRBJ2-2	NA	CASSLARGWTGELFF	TGTGCCAGCAGCTTGGCCAGGGGGTGGACCGGGGAGCTGTTTTTT
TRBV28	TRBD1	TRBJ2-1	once	CASSLNRGLGPYNEQFF	TGTGCCAGCAGCCTAAACAGGGGGCTAGGGCCCTACAATGAGCAGTTCTTC
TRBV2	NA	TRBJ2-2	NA	CASRQGPNTGELFF	TGTGCCAGCAGACAGGGACCCAACACCGGGGAACTGTTTTTT
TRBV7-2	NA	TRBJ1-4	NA	CASRDPGTEKLFF	TGTGCCAGCAGAGACCCAGGGACTGAAAAACTGTTTTTT
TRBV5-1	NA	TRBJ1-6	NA	CASSLGQDNSPLHF	TGCGCCAGCAGCTTGGGACAGGATAATTCACCCCTCCACTTT
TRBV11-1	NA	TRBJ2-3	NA	CASSLATGIPDTQYF	TGTGCCAGCAGCTTAGCAACAGGGATCCCAGATACGCAGTATTTT